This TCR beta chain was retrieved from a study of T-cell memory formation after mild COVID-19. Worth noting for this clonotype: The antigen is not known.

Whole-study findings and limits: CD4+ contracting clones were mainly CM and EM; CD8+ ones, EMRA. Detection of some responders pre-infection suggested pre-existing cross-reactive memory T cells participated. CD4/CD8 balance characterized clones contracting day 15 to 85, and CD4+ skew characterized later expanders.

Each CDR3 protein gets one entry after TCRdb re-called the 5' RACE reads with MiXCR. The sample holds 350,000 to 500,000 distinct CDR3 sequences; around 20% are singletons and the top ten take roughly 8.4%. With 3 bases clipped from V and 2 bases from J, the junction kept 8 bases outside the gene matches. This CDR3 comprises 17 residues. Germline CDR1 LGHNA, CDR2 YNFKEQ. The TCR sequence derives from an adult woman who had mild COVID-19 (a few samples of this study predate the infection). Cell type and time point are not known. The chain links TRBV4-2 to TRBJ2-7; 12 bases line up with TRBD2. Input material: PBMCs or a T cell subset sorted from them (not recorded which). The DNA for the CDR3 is TGTGCCAGCAGCCAGGCTCCTAGCGGGGGGGTCCCCTACGAGCAGTACTTC. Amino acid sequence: CASSQAPSGGVPYEQYF.